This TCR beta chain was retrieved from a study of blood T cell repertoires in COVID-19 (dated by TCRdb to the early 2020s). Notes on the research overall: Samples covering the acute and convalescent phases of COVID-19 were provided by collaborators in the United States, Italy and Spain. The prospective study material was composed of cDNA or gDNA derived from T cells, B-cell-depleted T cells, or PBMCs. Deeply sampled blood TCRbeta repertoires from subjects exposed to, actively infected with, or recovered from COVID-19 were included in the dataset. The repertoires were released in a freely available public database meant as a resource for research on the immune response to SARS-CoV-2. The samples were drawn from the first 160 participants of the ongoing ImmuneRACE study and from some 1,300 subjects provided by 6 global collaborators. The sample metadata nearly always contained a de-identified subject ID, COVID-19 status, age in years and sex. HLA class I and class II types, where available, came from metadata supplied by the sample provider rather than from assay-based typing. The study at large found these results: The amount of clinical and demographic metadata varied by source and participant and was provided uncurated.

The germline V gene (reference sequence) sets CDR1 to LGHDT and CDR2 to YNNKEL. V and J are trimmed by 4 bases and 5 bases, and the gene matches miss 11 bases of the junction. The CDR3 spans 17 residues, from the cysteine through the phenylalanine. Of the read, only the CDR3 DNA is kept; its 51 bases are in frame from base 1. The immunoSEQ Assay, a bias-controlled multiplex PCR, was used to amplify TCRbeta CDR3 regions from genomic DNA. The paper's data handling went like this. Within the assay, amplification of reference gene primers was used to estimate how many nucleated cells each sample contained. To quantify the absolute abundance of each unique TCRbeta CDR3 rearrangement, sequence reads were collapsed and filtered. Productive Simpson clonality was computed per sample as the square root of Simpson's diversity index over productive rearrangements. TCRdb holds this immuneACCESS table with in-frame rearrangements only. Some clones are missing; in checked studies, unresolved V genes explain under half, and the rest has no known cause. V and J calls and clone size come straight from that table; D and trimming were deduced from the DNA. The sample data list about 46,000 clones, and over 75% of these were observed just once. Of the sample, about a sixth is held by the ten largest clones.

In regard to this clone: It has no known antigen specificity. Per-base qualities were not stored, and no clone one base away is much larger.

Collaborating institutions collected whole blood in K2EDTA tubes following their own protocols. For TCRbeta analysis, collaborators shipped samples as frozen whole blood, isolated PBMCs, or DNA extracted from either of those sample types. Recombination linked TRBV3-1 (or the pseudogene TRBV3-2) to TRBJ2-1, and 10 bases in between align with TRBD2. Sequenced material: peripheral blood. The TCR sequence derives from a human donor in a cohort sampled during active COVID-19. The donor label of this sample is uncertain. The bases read TGTGCCAGCAGCCGCGTTCTAGCGGGGGCCTACAACAATGAGCAGTTCTTC. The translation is CASSRVLAGAYNNEQFF.